The T cell receptor (beta chain) under discussion was sequenced for a study of vaccination effects on CD4 cells after COVID-19. Some clones are missing from TCRdb's copy, which holds only in-frame ones; the method was immunoSEQ multiplex PCR. The sample holds about 65,000 clones, around 77% seen once. Overall study results and limits: Healthy vaccine recipients' vaccine-induced clones were almost all SARS-CoV-2 mono-reactive.

The CDR3 sequence is 14 residues long. V gave up 0 bases and J gave up 8 bases, with 14 bases separating them. CDR1 is SGHRS, CDR2 YFSETQ, per germline. This clone has only a few counts. Its cognate antigen is unknown. Ahead of sequencing, the ViraFEST assay grew antigen-specific CD4+ T cells using viral peptide pools. Investigators separated out CD4+ T cells once around nine days of culture had passed. Nucleocapsid antibodies stayed negative before and after vaccination, showing no earlier SARS-CoV-2 infection. The culture medium for two million PBMC per well included 9.5 to 10 IU/ml IL-2 and about 10 ug/ml peptides. On days 3 and 7, fresh IL-2 medium replaced half the medium.

The clonotype was recovered from a human donor who received a COVID-19 vaccine. The chain carries TRBV5-1 and TRBJ1-2; D call uncertain. Sequenced material: CD4+ T cells from PBMCs cultured with HCoV-NL63 spike peptides, taken before COVID-19 vaccination. The CDR3 loop reads CASSLAGSVGGYTF. CDR3 nucleotide sequence: TGCGCCAGCAGCTTGGCCGGTTCCGTGGGGGGCTACACCTTC.